Listed here are 2 T cell receptor beta chains from one sample, sequenced in a study of cytomegalovirus exposure and HLA in healthy donors. Primers for the PCR totalled 60 Vbeta and 13 Jbeta. TCRdb's copy holds only in-frame clones and misses some; the assay was immunoSEQ multiplex PCR. The data hold about 210,000 clones, with 82% observed a single time. The specimen sequenced was PBMCs. The source of these receptors is a man between 40 and 49 years old in good health and CMV-seropositive.

J is TRBJ1-1 and V is TRBV2; possible D gene TRBD1, 5 bases. This CDR3 comprises 14 residues. From germline, CDR1 is SNHLY and CDR2 FYNNEI. Deletions cut 2 bases from V and 3 bases from J, with 10 bases between. The CDR3 DNA is TGTGCCAGCAGTGAATGGCAGGGCCACACTGAAGCTTTCTTT. Translation: CASSEWQGHTEAFF. Full variable domain (rest looked up from reference TRBV2 and TRBJ1-1): EPEVTQTPSHQVTQMGQEVILRCVPISNHLYFYWYRQILGQKVEFLVSFYNNEISEKSEIFDDQFSVERPDGSNFTLKIRSTKLEDSAMYFCASSEWQGHTEAFFGQGTRLTVV.

V and J are TRBV11-2 and TRBJ2-7; D is perhaps TRBD1 (6 bases). Between the trimmed V and J ends, which lost 3 bases and 2 bases, there was a span of 8 bases. Looked up from germline, CDR1 is SGHAT and CDR2 is FQNNGV. The CDR3 is made up of 13 amino acids. CDR3 DNA sequence: TGTGCCAGCAGCTTCGGGACAACCTACGAGCAGTACTTC. Encoded protein: CASSFGTTYEQYF. The whole variable domain, remainder taken from reference TRBV11-2 and TRBJ2-7, is EAGVAQSPRYKIIEKRQSVAFWCNPISGHATLYWYQQILGQGPKLLIQFQNNGVVDDSQLPKDRFSAERLKGVDSTLKIQPAKLEDSAVYLCASSFGTTYEQYFGPGTRLTVT.